This entry concerns a single T cell receptor beta chain. The ends were cut back, 2 bases at V and 5 bases at J, with 10 bases in the middle. CDR3 length equals 13 residues. Germline V lookup: CDR1 GTSNPN, CDR2 SVGIG (reference sequence). RNA totalling about 0.45 to 1 ug underwent reverse transcription with random hexamers. TCRdb used MiXCR to reprocess the immunoSEQ multiplex PCR reads, holding one entry per CDR3 protein. The repertoire holds 150,000 to 250,000 distinct CDR3 sequences, about 95% seen once, with just under 0.095% in the top ten. The data belong to a study of CD8 T cells in Susac syndrome.

Sequencing used CD4+ T cells from PBMCs. This TCR was sampled from a human donor with multiple sclerosis. The V and J genes are TRBV30 and TRBJ1-5; the D gene is possibly TRBD1 (6 bases). This CDR3 is CAWSLQGDQPQHF. The CDR3 DNA sequence: TGTGCCTGGAGTTTACAGGGAGATCAGCCCCAGCATTTT.